The T cell receptor beta chain described here comes from a study of a mutant IDH1 vaccine in newly diagnosed glioma. Study details: Vaccine administration was initiated 4-6 weeks following radiotherapy alone, or with temozolomide cycles. Most patients had radiochemotherapy with temozolomide before enrollment; others had one alone. The study held visit V12 at week 35 and visit V13 at week 47.

Measured with immunoSEQ multiplex PCR; TCRdb has only the in-frame clones, and not every one. The data show tens of thousands of clones, around 91% seen once. J gave up 2 bases and V 5 bases, and 4 bases lay outside the gene matches. Looked up from germline, CDR1 is WNHNN and CDR2 is SYGVQD (reference sequence). The CDR3 covers 15 residues. Points on this clone: The antigen is not known.

As for time point: week 35, safety follow-up. Topical imiquimod was applied with each vaccine dose, which held 300 ug of mutant IDH1 20-mer peptide. Eight vaccine injections were given to patients in weeks 1, 3, 5, 7, 11, 15, 19 and 23. The V call is TRBV10-1, the J call TRBJ2-5; 11 nucleotides align to TRBD2. This TCR was recovered from a man in his forties with glioma. Sequences were derived from PBMCs, sampled from a glioma patient whose treatment included an IDH1 peptide vaccine. The CDR3 is CASSLAGGNQETQYF. The CDR3 DNA sequence: TGCGCCAGCAGTCTAGCGGGGGGTAATCAAGAGACCCAGTACTTC.